The 27 T cell receptor beta chains reported below all come from one sample, sequenced in a study of T cell repertoires in cytomegalovirus infection. The antigens of these receptors remain unknown. TCRdb called the reads again in MiXCR, with one record for every CDR3 protein. The sample carries 450,000 to 550,000 distinct CDR3 sequences, about 42% recorded once. This material consisted of cultured PBMCs, taken from culture after CMV antigen stimulation. Receptors were obtained from a human donor in good health (CMV status not recorded). Some clones in this sample may be carry-over from other donors' samples.

V usage is TRBV6-1 and J usage is TRBJ2-5, with TRBD2 matching over 8 bases. CDR3 length: 15 residues. The J segment lost 5 bases and the V segment lost 6 bases, leaving 11 bases of the junction unmatched. Germline V gene sequence: CDR1 MNHNS, CDR2 SASEGT. This CDR3 is CASSPGLALRETQYF. For the CDR3, the DNA is TGTGCCAGCAGCCCCGGACTAGCTCTGAGGGAGACCCAGTACTTC.

This chain connects TRBV5-5 to TRBJ2-1; D is possibly TRBD1 (5 bases). Looked up from germline, CDR1 is SGHKS and CDR2 is YYEKEE (reference sequence). V lost 0 bases, J lost 15 bases, and 16 bases lay in between. The CDR3 is 13 residues long. Here the CDR3 reads CASSLDVGASLFF. The CDR3 region has the DNA TGTGCCAGCAGCTTGGACGTTGGGGCTAGTCTGTTCTTC. Using reference TRBV5-5 and TRBJ2-1 for the parts outside the CDR3, the full variable domain is DAGVTQSPTHLIKTRGQQVTLRCSPISGHKSVSWYQQVLGQGPQFIFQYYEKEERGRGNFPDRFSARQFPNYSSELNVNALLLGDSALYLCASSLDVGASLFFGPGTRLTVL.

This clonotype was seen ten or more times. The rearrangement joins TRBV7-2 to TRBJ2-3, with D unresolved. CDR1 and CDR2 (germline): SGHTA, FQGNSA. CDR3 length: 13 residues. V was cut by 3 bases and J by 6 bases, with 10 bases left in between. CDR3 coding DNA: TGTGCCAGCAGCTTCGATCAGCTCGATACGCAGTATTTT. As protein: CASSFDQLDTQYF.

This clonotype has just a few counts. This sequence joins TRBV4-1 and TRBJ2-1; TRBD2 aligns across 7 bases. Per germline, CDR1 MGHRA and CDR2 YSYEKL. The CDR3 length is 18 residues. V was clipped by 1 base and J by 6 bases; unmatched bases: 15. This CDR3 reads CASSQGGGQGFNFNEQFF. The CDR3 DNA sequence: TGCGCCAGCAGCCAAGGGGGAGGGCAGGGTTTCAATTTCAATGAGCAGTTCTTC.

The genes are TRBV14 and TRBJ2-4, with D possibly being TRBD1 or TRBD2 (5 bases each). This CDR3 is 14 amino acids long. The ends were cut back, 1 base at V and 6 bases at J, with 10 bases in the middle. Germline V gives CDR1 SGHDN, CDR2 FVKESK. CDR3 protein: CASSQVGVRNIQYF. The CDR3 nucleotides are TGTGCCAGCAGCCAAGTGGGGGTGAGAAACATTCAGTACTTC.

This clonotype has a count of ten or more. The chain recombines TRBV7-6 with TRBJ2-1, with 9 bases that match TRBD1. V trimming: 1 base; J trimming: 5 bases; junction bases outside the gene matches: 6. The CDR3 spans 16 residues. CDR1 SGHVS and CDR2 FNYEAQ come from the germline V gene. The CDR3 nucleotides read TGTGCCAGCAGCTTAGGAGTCTACAGGGGGCACAATGAGCAGTTCTTC. Amino acid sequence: CASSLGVYRGHNEQFF.

The chain has TRBV7-2 and TRBJ2-1; D remains unclear. Germline values: CDR1 SGHTA, CDR2 FQGNSA. The CDR3 extends over 15 amino acids. V dropped 1 base and J dropped 8 bases, with 15 bases sitting between them. The CDR3 bases are TGTGCCAGCAGCTTAGTAAGGGCCTTTCTCGATGAGCAGTTCTTC. The encoded protein is CASSLVRAFLDEQFF.

The chain is built from TRBV4-3 and TRBJ2-7; no reliable D call. The CDR3 sequence is 16 residues long. Trimming removed 1 base at V and 2 bases at J, with 15 bases between. The germline gives CDR1 LGHNA, CDR2 YSLEER. The CDR3 region has the DNA TGCGCCAGCAGCCAAGTGGTTTCTACTCCCCCCTACGAGCAGTACTTC. Residues: CASSQVVSTPPYEQYF.

Comment on this clonotype: This may be a read error: a much more frequent sequence differs by one nucleotide. The CDR3 DNA follows: TGTGCCAACAGCTTAGTCCACTCTGGAAACACCATATATTTT. This translates into CANSLVHSGNTIYF. The V gene is TRBV7-2, the J gene TRBJ1-3; D is uncertain. The CDR3 runs to 14 residues. Germline-derived CDR1 and CDR2 are SGHTA and FQGNSA. The complete variable domain, with remaining parts taken from reference TRBV7-2 and TRBJ1-3, reads GAGVSQSPSNKVTEKGKDVELRCDPISGHTALYWYRQSLGQGLEFLIYFQGNSAPDKSGLPSDRFSAERTGGSVSTLTIQRTQQEDSAVYLCANSLVHSGNTIYFGEGSWLTVV.

DNA for the CDR3: TGTGCCAGCAGTGAAGCGGACTTTGGCGGGAGCTACGAGCAGTACTTC. Amino acid sequence: CASSEADFGGSYEQYF. V and J are TRBV6-1 and TRBJ2-7; 7 nucleotides match TRBD2. Germline V gene sequence: CDR1 MNHNS, CDR2 SASEGT. The CDR3 has 16 residues. V was clipped by 0 bases and J by 3 bases; unmatched bases: 8.

The rearrangement links TRBV6-5 to TRBJ1-4; D perhaps matches TRBD1 (6 bases). This CDR3 contains 14 residues. Trimming took 6 bases from V and 8 from J, leaving 16 bases between them. CDR1 is MNHEY, CDR2 SVGAGI, per germline. CDR3 DNA sequence: TGTGCCAGCAGGGATACAGGGAAGAAGGAAAAACTGTTTTTT. Translation: CASRDTGKKEKLFF.

The V gene is TRBV7-6, the J gene TRBJ2-2, with unresolved D. Germline V CDR1 and CDR2: SGHVS, FNYEAQ. The CDR3 covers 15 residues. Trimming shortened V by 0 bases and J by 6 bases, and 11 bases separated the two germline ends. CDR3 protein: CASSLAGGQSGELFF. The CDR3 DNA sequence: TGTGCCAGCAGCTTAGCTGGTGGGCAATCCGGGGAGCTGTTTTTT.

This clonotype showed up just a few times. V usage is TRBV7-2 and J usage is TRBJ1-1; 7 bases map to TRBD1. This CDR3 has 13 amino acids. Germline V gene data show CDR1 as SGHTA and CDR2 as FQGNSA. The V gene end was trimmed by 5 bases and the J gene end by 5 bases; junction bases not matched to a gene: 5. The CDR3 spells CASSGHRGTEAFF. Here the CDR3 DNA reads TGTGCCAGCAGCGGCCACAGGGGAACTGAAGCTTTCTTT.

The chain is built from TRBV6-4 and TRBJ2-3; D perhaps matches TRBD1 (5 bases). V was cut by 5 bases and J by 3 bases, with 9 bases left in between. The CDR3 consists of 13 residues. Germline-derived CDR1 and CDR2 are MRHNA and SNTAGT. CDR3 DNA sequence: TGTGCCAGCAGTTTGACAGCGACAGATACGCAGTATTTT. This codes for CASSLTATDTQYF.

This clonotype was seen repeatedly, ten times or more. The V call is TRBV7-2, the J call TRBJ2-5; D is unresolved. This CDR3 comprises 13 residues. Germline assignment: CDR1 SGHTA and CDR2 FQGNSA. V was pared by 1 base and J by 5 bases, with 8 bases between. CDR3: CASSLVSRETQYF. The CDR3 DNA sequence: TGTGCCAGCAGCTTAGTGTCGCGTGAGACCCAGTACTTC.

This clonotype was detected only a few times. Relative to the germline gene, one junction end is altered; a read error may explain this. V is TRBV7-2 and J is TRBJ2-1, with D maybe TRBD2 (5 bases). Germline CDR1 is SGHTA and CDR2 is FQGNSA. CDR3 length equals 14 residues. CDR3 DNA: TGTGCCAGCTCTACAGAAGCGAAAAGGAGGCCATGGGTCTTC. It encodes CASSTEAKRRPWVF.

Only a few counts were recorded for this clonotype. The chain is built from TRBV7-2 and TRBJ1-3; D not resolved. Germline V gene lookup returns CDR1 SGHTA and CDR2 FQGNSA. Trimming pared 4 bases from V and 9 bases from J, leaving 13 bases between. The CDR3 is made up of 13 amino acids. The CDR3 here is CASSSSWMATIYF. DNA for the CDR3: TGTGCCAGCAGCTCCTCGTGGATGGCCACCATATATTTT.

The chain couples TRBV7-9 to TRBJ1-2; 9 bases map to TRBD1. The CDR3 sequence is 14 residues long. The germline V gene has CDR1 SEHNR and CDR2 FQNEAQ (reference sequence). J lost 7 bases, V lost 4 bases, and 7 bases had no gene match. The DNA for the CDR3 is TGTGCCAGCAGCTGGGGGACAGGGTTAGGTGGCTACACCTTC. Translation: CASSWGTGLGGYTF.

J is TRBJ2-5 and V is TRBV6-6, with 8 positions matching TRBD2. The V and J ends lost 1 base and 5 bases, in that order; junction bases with no gene match: 9. The CDR3 sequence is 16 residues long. From germline, CDR1 is MNHNY and CDR2 SVGAGI (reference sequence). Written as DNA, the CDR3 is TGTGCCAGCAGTTACTTCAGCGGGGGCCCGCACGAGACCCAGTACTTC. Amino acid sequence: CASSYFSGGPHETQYF.

This chain uses TRBV6-5 with TRBJ2-3; D possibly corresponds to TRBD1 (6 bases). Germline V lookup: CDR1 MNHEY, CDR2 SVGAGI. This CDR3 contains 13 residues. Trimming took 6 bases from V and 3 from J, leaving 10 bases between them. The CDR3 spells CASRAQGTDTQYF. In DNA, the CDR3 is TGTGCCAGCAGAGCCCAGGGGACAGATACGCAGTATTTT.

This clonotype occurred many times. CDR3 sequence (DNA): TGTGCCAGCAGTTCGGGACCATACGAGCAGTACTTC. Translation gives CASSSGPYEQYF. The rearrangement uses TRBV6-1 and TRBJ2-7; D is possibly TRBD1 or TRBD2 (5 bases each). CDR1 and CDR2 (germline): MNHNS, SASEGT. With 5 bases removed from V and 4 bases from J, the gap between germline ends came to 9 bases. CDR3 size: 12 residues.

The chain joins TRBV12-3 or TRBV12-4 to TRBJ1-5; no firm D call. V lost 8 bases and J 2 bases, leaving 13 bases between the germline ends. The CDR3 has 14 amino acids. The CDR3 nucleotides read TGTGCCAGCGTCGGAGGACTGGGCAATCAGCCCCAGCATTTT. It codes for CASVGGLGNQPQHF.

The V and J genes are TRBV20-1 and TRBJ1-1, with D uncertain. V was cut by 1 base and J by 10 bases, with 10 bases left in between. The length of the CDR3 is 11 residues. From germline, CDR1 is DFQATT and CDR2 SNEGSKA (reference sequence). The CDR3 is CSARGDTPAFF. The CDR3 DNA reads TGCAGTGCTAGAGGAGACACACCAGCTTTCTTT.

The rearrangement links TRBV6-2 or TRBV6-3 to TRBJ2-7, with 7 bases matching TRBD2. The germline V gene encodes CDR1 MNHEY and CDR2 SVGEGT. This CDR3 spans 16 amino acids. V lost 8 bases and J lost 0; bases outside the gene matches: 13. The CDR3 is CASYEGRVRSSYEQYF. In DNA form, the CDR3 reads TGTGCCAGCTATGAAGGGAGGGTTAGAAGCTCCTACGAGCAGTACTTC.

This clonotype occurred a few times. The chain links TRBV7-2 to TRBJ2-5; D unclear. CDR3 length: 12 amino acids. Germline V gene data show CDR1 as SGHTA and CDR2 as FQGNSA. V gave up 7 bases and J gave up 5 bases, with 11 bases separating them. CDR3 DNA: TGTGCCAGCACCCTCGCCGGTGAGACCCAGTACTTC. As protein: CASTLAGETQYF.

This sequence joins TRBV7-2 and TRBJ2-1; unclear D gene. The V gene lost 1 base and the J gene lost 7 bases, with 8 bases spanning the gap. The germline V gene has CDR1 SGHTA and CDR2 FQGNSA. CDR3 length: 13 amino acids. The CDR3 sequence is CASSLGPLNEQFF. The CDR3, as DNA: TGTGCCAGCAGCTTAGGCCCTCTAAATGAGCAGTTCTTC. Using reference TRBV7-2 and TRBJ2-1 for the parts outside the CDR3, the full variable domain is GAGVSQSPSNKVTEKGKDVELRCDPISGHTALYWYRQSLGQGLEFLIYFQGNSAPDKSGLPSDRFSAERTGGSVSTLTIQRTQQEDSAVYLCASSLGPLNEQFFGPGTRLTVL.

The V and J genes are TRBV4-2 and TRBJ2-7, with a weak D call TRBD1 (5 bases). Germline V gene lookup returns CDR1 LGHNA and CDR2 YNFKEQ. The CDR3 consists of 16 residues. V was trimmed by 0 bases and J by 9 bases, leaving 21 bases between them. This chain's CDR3 is CASSQDLTAPLRGQYF. The CDR3 coding sequence is TGTGCCAGCAGCCAAGATCTGACAGCTCCTTTACGAGGGCAGTACTTC.